The next 17 T cell receptor beta chains were all read from a single sample in a study of CD8 T cells in ankylosing spondylitis. General observations from the study: A TCR beta motif of 7 to 9 highly homologous variants seemed to mark ankylosing spondylitis blood.

Using its own MiXCR run on the 5' RACE reads, TCRdb lists one record per CDR3 protein. In the table there are 800,000 to 900,000 distinct CDR3 sequences, 12% of which are singletons. Their antigens are not known. Input material: blood, either unsorted or a sorted T cell fraction (not recorded which). These receptors were collected from a male donor with ankylosing spondylitis.

This clonotype was recorded many times. V usage is TRBV29-1 and J usage is TRBJ2-3; TRBD1 or TRBD2 may be the D gene (5 bases each). V dropped 3 bases and J dropped 5 bases, with 12 bases sitting between them. The CDR3 is 13 residues long. The germline V gene has CDR1 SQVTM and CDR2 ANQGSEA. The CDR3 reads CSVDKGTRDTQYF. CDR3 nucleotide sequence: TGCAGCGTTGATAAGGGGACCCGAGATACGCAGTATTTT.

There are many counts of this clonotype. This chain uses TRBV5-5 with TRBJ2-1; 11 positions agree with TRBD2. The ends lost 4 bases at V and 5 bases at J; junction bases unmatched: 5. The CDR3 loop spans 15 amino acids. Germline CDR1 SGHKS, CDR2 YYEKEE (reference sequence). CDR3 sequence: CASSPGLAVDNEQFF. CDR3 nucleotides: TGTGCCAGCAGCCCGGGACTAGCGGTAGACAATGAGCAGTTCTTC.

There are a few counts of this clonotype. The chain combines TRBV27 with TRBJ2-7; D is ambiguous. Germline loops: CDR1 MNHEY, CDR2 SMNVEV (reference sequence). The CDR3 contains 12 residues. V lost 11 bases and J lost 1, with 12 bases in between. The CDR3 DNA reads TGTGCCTTATCGGGTCATTCCTACGAGCAGTACTTC. This encodes CALSGHSYEQYF.

The sample holds a few counts of this clonotype. The rearrangement joins TRBV24-1 to TRBJ2-2; 7 bases fit TRBD1. The CDR3 has 17 amino acids. Looked up from germline, CDR1 is KGHDR and CDR2 is SFDVKD. Unmatched junction bases numbered 13, after V lost 3 bases and J lost 7 bases. The chain's CDR3 is CATSDPLGDRASGELFF. In DNA, the CDR3 is TGTGCCACCAGTGATCCGCTAGGAGACAGGGCGAGCGGGGAGCTGTTTTTT.

The chain carries TRBV20-1 and TRBJ1-1; 8 bases agree with TRBD1. Germline V CDR1 and CDR2: DFQATT, SNEGSKA (reference sequence). The length of the CDR3 is 14 residues. V was clipped by 6 bases and J by 4 bases; unmatched bases: 10. Here the CDR3 DNA reads TGCAGTGCAAAACGACAGGGGTATGTCACTGAAGCTTTCTTT. Amino acid sequence: CSAKRQGYVTEAFF.

This chain links TRBV7-8 with TRBJ2-1; tentatively, D is TRBD2 (5 bases). Trimming removed 5 bases at V and 4 bases at J, with 18 bases between. The CDR3 totals 16 residues. Germline V gene sequence: CDR1 SGHVS, CDR2 FQNEAQ. CDR3 nucleotide sequence: TGTGCCAGCAGCCAGAGCGGAGGCTGGGATTACAATGAGCAGTTCTTC. Protein product: CASSQSGGWDYNEQFF. The full variable domain, completed using reference TRBV7-8 and TRBJ2-1, is GAGVSQSPRYKVAKRGQDVALRCDPISGHVSLFWYQQALGQGPEFLTYFQNEAQLDKSGLPSDRFFAERPEGSVSTLKIQRTQQEDSAVYLCASSQSGGWDYNEQFFGPGTRLTVL.

This chain connects TRBV4-3 to TRBJ2-3; D is unresolved. V gave up 4 bases and J gave up 3 bases, with 26 bases separating them. Germline V CDR1 and CDR2: LGHNA, YSLEER. This CDR3 comprises 19 residues. The CDR3 coding sequence is TGCGCCAGCAGCCTCTTCCCCACTCGACCCAGTGGTGGAACAGATACGCAGTATTTT. It codes for CASSLFPTRPSGGTDTQYF.

The chain's CDR3 is CASSHGDRGNEKLFF. CDR3 in DNA: TGTGCCAGCAGCCATGGGGACAGGGGAAATGAAAAACTGTTTTTT. V usage is TRBV4-2 and J usage is TRBJ1-4, with TRBD1 matching over 10 bases. The CDR3 runs 15 residues. Germline V gives CDR1 LGHNA, CDR2 YNFKEQ. J lost 5 bases, V lost 3 bases, and 3 bases had no gene match.

The sample holds a few counts of this clonotype. The chain links TRBV3-1 to TRBJ2-1; 7 bases map to TRBD2. V shed 1 base, J shed 6 bases, and the junction held 6 bases outside the gene matches. CDR3 length equals 15 residues. The germline V gene encodes CDR1 LGHDT and CDR2 YNNKEL (reference sequence). In nucleotides, the CDR3 is TGTGCCAGCAGCCAAGGGCTAGCGGAAAGCAATGAGCAGTTCTTC. It yields the protein CASSQGLAESNEQFF.

The gene calls are TRBV4-3 and TRBJ2-1; D remains unclear. The CDR3 consists of 15 residues. CDR1 is LGHNA and CDR2 is YSLEER in the germline V gene. V lost 4 bases and J lost 3, with 13 bases in between. This chain's CDR3 is CASSRGVLNYNEQFF. CDR3 bases: TGCGCCAGCAGCCGTGGCGTGCTCAACTACAATGAGCAGTTCTTC.

This clonotype was detected ten times or more. The J gene is TRBJ2-1, the V gene TRBV6-2 or TRBV6-3; TRBD1 aligns across 7 bases. Looked up from germline, CDR1 is MNHEY and CDR2 is SVGEGT. The V and J ends lost 6 bases and 15 bases, in that order; junction bases with no gene match: 11. This CDR3 has 12 amino acids. The chain's CDR3 is CASSRQGESPFF. The CDR3 DNA sequence: TGTGCCAGCAGCCGACAGGGCGAGTCGCCGTTCTTC.

This clonotype occurred a few times. This rearrangement joins TRBV10-3 to TRBJ2-3; 9 nucleotides line up with TRBD2. Germline V lookup: CDR1 ENHRY, CDR2 SYGVKD. Trimming cost V 3 bases and J 4 bases; bases outside gene matches: 8. CDR3 length: 16 amino acids. The CDR3 coding sequence is TGTGCCATCAGTGACGGCCTAGCGGGGAACCCAGATACGCAGTATTTT. Translating gives CAISDGLAGNPDTQYF.

The V gene is TRBV12-3 or TRBV12-4, the J gene TRBJ2-2; unclear D gene. The CDR3 extends over 18 amino acids. V was shortened by 6 bases and J by 0 bases, with 20 bases between the two germline ends. CDR3 sequence: CASSYPDFASTNTGELFF. CDR3 sequence (DNA): TGTGCCAGCAGCTATCCTGATTTTGCGTCCACGAACACCGGGGAGCTGTTTTTT.

The rearrangement links TRBV7-9 to TRBJ2-7; D might be TRBD2 (6 bases). In germline, CDR1 is SEHNR, CDR2 FQNEAQ (reference sequence). V was cut by 5 bases and J by 6 bases, with 20 bases left in between. The CDR3 spans 15 residues. The CDR3 sequence is CASSHNMGGSGEQYF. The CDR3 nucleotides are TGTGCCAGCAGCCACAATATGGGGGGATCGGGCGAGCAGTACTTC.

The chain links TRBV10-3 to TRBJ1-2; D unclear. This CDR3 region has 13 residues. Germline lookup yields CDR1 ENHRY and CDR2 SYGVKD. V was cut by 4 bases and J by 3 bases, with 9 bases left in between. CDR3 sequence: CAISGVGDYGYTF. CDR3 sequence (DNA): TGTGCCATCAGTGGTGTTGGTGACTATGGCTACACCTTC.

This clonotype was seen only a few times. The chain uses TRBV6-5 and TRBJ1-2; D not resolved. CDR1 is MNHEY and CDR2 is SVGAGI in the germline V gene. The CDR3 sequence is 16 residues long. Trimming cost V 0 bases and J 4 bases, with 15 bases left between them. The CDR3 loop reads CASSYSMARRSYGYTF. In DNA form, the CDR3 reads TGTGCCAGCAGTTACTCGATGGCTAGGAGGAGCTATGGCTACACCTTC.

CDR3 sequence: CASSLTREDTQYF. CDR3 sequence (DNA): TGTGCCAGTAGCCTTACGAGAGAAGATACGCAGTATTTT. V and J are TRBV19 and TRBJ2-3, with D unresolved. The CDR3 consists of 13 residues. With 6 bases removed from V and 5 bases from J, the gap between germline ends came to 12 bases. Germline V lookup: CDR1 LNHDA, CDR2 SQIVND (reference sequence). Full variable domain (remainder filled in from reference TRBV19 and TRBJ2-3): DGGITQSPKYLFRKEGQNVTLSCEQNLNHDAMYWYRQDPGQGLRLIYYSQIVNDFQKGDIAEGYSVSREKKESFPLTVTSAQKNPTAFYLCASSLTREDTQYFGPGTRLTVL.